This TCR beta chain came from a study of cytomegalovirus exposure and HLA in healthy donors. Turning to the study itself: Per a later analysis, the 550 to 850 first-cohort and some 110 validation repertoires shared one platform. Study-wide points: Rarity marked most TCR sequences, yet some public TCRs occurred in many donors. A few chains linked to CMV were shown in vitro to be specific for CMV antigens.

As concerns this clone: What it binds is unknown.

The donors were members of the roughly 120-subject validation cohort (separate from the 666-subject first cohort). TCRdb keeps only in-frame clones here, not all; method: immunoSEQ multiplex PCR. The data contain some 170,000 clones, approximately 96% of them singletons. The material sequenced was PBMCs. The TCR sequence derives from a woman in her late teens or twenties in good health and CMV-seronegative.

The chain's CDR3 is CASSKSKDSSSRDSNQPQHF. CDR3 in DNA: TGTGCCAGCAGCAAAAGTAAGGACAGTTCCTCAAGGGATAGCAATCAGCCCCAGCATTTT. The V call is TRBV21-1, the J call TRBJ1-5; the table's D call, TRBD1, has no DNA check behind it. TRBV21-1 is flagged as a pseudogene. The CDR3 contains 20 residues.